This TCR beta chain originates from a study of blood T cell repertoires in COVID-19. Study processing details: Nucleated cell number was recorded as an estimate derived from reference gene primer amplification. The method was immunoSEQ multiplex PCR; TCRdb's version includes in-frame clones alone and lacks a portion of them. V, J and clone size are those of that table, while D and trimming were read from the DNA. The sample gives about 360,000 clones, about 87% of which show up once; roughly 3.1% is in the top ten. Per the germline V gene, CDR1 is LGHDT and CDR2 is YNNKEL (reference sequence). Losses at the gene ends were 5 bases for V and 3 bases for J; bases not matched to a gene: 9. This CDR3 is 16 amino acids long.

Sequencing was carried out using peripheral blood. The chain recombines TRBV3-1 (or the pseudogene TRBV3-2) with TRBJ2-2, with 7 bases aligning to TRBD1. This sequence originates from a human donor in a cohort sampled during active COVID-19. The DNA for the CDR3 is TGTGCCAGCAGCTCTCGACAGGGTTGGGACACCGGGGAGCTGTTTTTT. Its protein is CASSSRQGWDTGELFF.